This T cell receptor beta chain was found in a study of blood T cell repertoires in COVID-19. As for the study in general: The United States, Italy and Spain were the sources of the acute and convalescent COVID-19 samples. PBMCs, B-cell-depleted T cells, or T cells were the source of the cDNA or gDNA that made up the material.

Before being deemed recovered, Cohort 3 donors had two negative PCRs, clearance, or symptom resolution. In the source study's methods: Reference gene primer amplification yielded estimated nucleated cell counts. Sequencing was performed with immunoSEQ multiplex PCR; in TCRdb, only in-frame clones are kept and a portion is missing. V, J and clone size reflect that table, while D and trimming were determined from the DNA. The sample holds 300,000 to 400,000 clones; roughly 88% are singletons and the top ten take 5%. CDR3 length equals 15 residues. The germline CDR1 and CDR2 sequences are LGHDT and YNNKEL (reference sequence). V dropped 1 base and J dropped 6; count of bases not matched to a gene: 8.

The clonotype originates from a man aged 25 to 40 who had recovered from COVID-19. The chain carries TRBV3-1 (or the pseudogene TRBV3-2) and TRBJ2-7, with 8 nucleotides matching TRBD2. Sequences were obtained from PBMCs or T cells enriched from blood (not recorded which). This chain's CDR3 is CASSQVFGGAGEQYF. The CDR3 DNA follows: TGTGCCAGCAGCCAAGTTTTCGGGGGGGCCGGCGAGCAGTACTTC.